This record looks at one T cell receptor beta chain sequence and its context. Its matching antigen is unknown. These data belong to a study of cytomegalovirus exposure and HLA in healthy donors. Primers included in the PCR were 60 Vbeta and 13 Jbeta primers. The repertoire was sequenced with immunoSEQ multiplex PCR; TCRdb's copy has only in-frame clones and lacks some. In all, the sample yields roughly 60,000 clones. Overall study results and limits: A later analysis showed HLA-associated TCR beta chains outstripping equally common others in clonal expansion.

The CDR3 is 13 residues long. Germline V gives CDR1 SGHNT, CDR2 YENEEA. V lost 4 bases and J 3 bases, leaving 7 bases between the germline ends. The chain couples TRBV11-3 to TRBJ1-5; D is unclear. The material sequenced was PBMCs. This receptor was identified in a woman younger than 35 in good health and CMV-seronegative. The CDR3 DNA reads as TGTGCCAGCAGCTCTGAGTACAATCAGCCCCAGCATTTT. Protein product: CASSSEYNQPQHF.